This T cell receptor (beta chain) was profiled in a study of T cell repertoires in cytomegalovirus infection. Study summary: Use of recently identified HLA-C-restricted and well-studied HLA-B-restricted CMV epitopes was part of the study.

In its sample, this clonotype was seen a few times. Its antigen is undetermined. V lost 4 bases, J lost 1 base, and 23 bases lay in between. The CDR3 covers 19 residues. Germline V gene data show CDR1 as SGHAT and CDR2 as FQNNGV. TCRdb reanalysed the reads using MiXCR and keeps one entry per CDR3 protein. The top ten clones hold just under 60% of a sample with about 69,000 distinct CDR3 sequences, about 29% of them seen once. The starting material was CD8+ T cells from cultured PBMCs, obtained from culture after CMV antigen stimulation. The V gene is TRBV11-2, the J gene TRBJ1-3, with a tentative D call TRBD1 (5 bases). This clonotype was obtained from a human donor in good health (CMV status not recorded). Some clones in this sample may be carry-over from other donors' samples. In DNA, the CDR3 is TGTGCCAGCAGCTCAGGACCCCCCGGGGGGGGAAGTTCTGGAAACACCATATATTTT. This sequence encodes CASSSGPPGGGSSGNTIYF.